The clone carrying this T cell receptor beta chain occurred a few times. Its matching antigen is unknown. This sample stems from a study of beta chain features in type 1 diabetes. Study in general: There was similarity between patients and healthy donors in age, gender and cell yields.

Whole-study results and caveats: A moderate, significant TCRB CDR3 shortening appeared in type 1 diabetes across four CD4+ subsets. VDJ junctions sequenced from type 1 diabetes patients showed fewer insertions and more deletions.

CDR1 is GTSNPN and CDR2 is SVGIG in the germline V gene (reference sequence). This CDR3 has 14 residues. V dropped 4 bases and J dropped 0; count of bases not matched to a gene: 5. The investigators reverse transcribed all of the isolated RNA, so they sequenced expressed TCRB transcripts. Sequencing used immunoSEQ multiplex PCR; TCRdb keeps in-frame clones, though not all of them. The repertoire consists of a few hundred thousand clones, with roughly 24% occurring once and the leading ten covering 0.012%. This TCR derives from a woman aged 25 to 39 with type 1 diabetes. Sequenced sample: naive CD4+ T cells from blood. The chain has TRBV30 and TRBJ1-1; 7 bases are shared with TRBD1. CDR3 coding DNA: TGTGCCTGGACCCCGACAGGGATGAACACTGAAGCTTTCTTT. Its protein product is CAWTPTGMNTEAFF.